The sequence of this T cell receptor (beta chain) was determined in a study of OX40 agonist ivuxolimab in advanced cancers. Study summary: In this cohort, patients received ivuxolimab, an agonistic anti-OX40 (CD134) antibody. Patients got intravenous ivuxolimab at 0.01 to 10 mg/kg every 2 weeks.

The V end lost 1 base, the J end lost 7 bases, and 13 bases lay between the germline ends. CDR1 SGHDN and CDR2 FVKESK come from the germline V gene. The CDR3 extends over 14 amino acids. Blood draws occurred at baseline, cycle 4 day 1, and cycle 7 day 1. Assay used: immunoSEQ multiplex PCR; TCRdb lists only in-frame clones, some missing. This table holds under 20,000 clones, 86% found once. The sequencing here drew on CD4+ or CD8+ T cells sorted from blood, taken in a trial of the OX40 agonist ivuxolimab. The receptor comes from an adult with an advanced solid tumor such as melanoma, head and neck, liver or kidney cancer. The chain employs TRBV14 and TRBJ1-2; perhaps TRBD1 as D (5 bases). Written as DNA, the CDR3 is TGTGCCAGCAGCCAAGTAGCCCAGGGAATTGGCTACACCTTC. It codes for CASSQVAQGIGYTF.